These T cell receptor beta chains were read from a single sample in a study of T cell clones after liver transplantation. Only in-frame clones appear in the TCRdb table, and some are missing; sequencing was by immunoSEQ multiplex PCR. The profile covers about 120,000 clones, with approximately 90% appearing a single time and 0.83% taken by the ten largest. This sample comprised CD4+ T cells from blood, obtained 12 months after liver transplant. All receptors come from a human patient who received a liver transplant. Some T cells may have originated in the graft donor. The CDR3 runs from the conserved cysteine through the conserved F or W. Each record gives: CDR3 DNA, CDR3 protein, clone size, D gene, V gene, J gene. A D gene is named only where the DNA matches it firmly. Only some rows state a clone size, as once, few, many or a class for expanded clones.

TGTGCCAGCAGAGAGTCAGGGGTCCCCGGGGAGCTGTTTTTT	CASRESGVPGELFF	.	.	TRBV7-3	TRBJ2-2
TGTGCCAGCAGTGCCCCCTTAAGCACAGATACGCAGTATTTT	CASSAPLSTDTQYF	.	.	TRBV2	TRBJ2-3
TGTGCCAGTAGTCAAACAAGAAATGGTGGCAATCAGCCCCAGCATTTT	CASSQTRNGGNQPQHF	once	.	TRBV19	TRBJ1-5
TGTGCCAGCAGTTACCCGGACAGGGGACAGCCCCAGCATTTT	CASSYPDRGQPQHF	.	TRBD1	TRBV6-6	TRBJ1-5
TGTGCCAGCAGCTTGGAGGCAGGGCCCTACGAGCAGTACTTC	CASSLEAGPYEQYF	once	.	TRBV5-4	TRBJ2-7
TGTGCCTCTAAGACGGGTTACAATGAGCAGTTCTTC	CASKTGYNEQFF	.	.	TRBV30	TRBJ2-1
TGCGCCAGCAGCATCCAGGGGCCGGAAACTGAAGCTTTCTTT	CASSIQGPETEAFF	many	.	TRBV5-1	TRBJ1-1
TGTGCCAGCACAAAAGAACAGGGAGAGTTCTGGGGATTCTTC	CASTKEQGEFWGFF	.	.	TRBV2	TRBJ2-1
TGCGCCAGCAGCTCCGATCCCACCGGGACACGCTTCTCCACCATATATTTT	CASSSDPTGTRFSTIYF	.	.	TRBV5-1	TRBJ1-3
TGTGCCAGCTCACGACCGGGGTACGAGCAGTACTTC	CASSRPGYEQYF	.	.	TRBV18	TRBJ2-7
TGCGCCAGCAGCCAAGTAAGGGTTGCATACAACACCGGGGAGCTGTTTTTT	CASSQVRVAYNTGELFF	.	.	TRBV4-1	TRBJ2-2
TGTGCCAGCAGCTCCCCCGGGACAGTCCGGGAGACCCAGTACTTC	CASSSPGTVRETQYF	once	TRBD1	TRBV7-2	TRBJ2-5
TGTGCCAGTAGTGCAGGGGAAAGGAACACAGATACGCAGTATTTT	CASSAGERNTDTQYF	.	.	TRBV19	TRBJ2-3
TGTGCCAGCAGCTTGGTCGGTTCGTATGGCTACACCTTC	CASSLVGSYGYTF	.	.	TRBV5-4	TRBJ1-2
TGTGCCAGCAGCCAGTCCACAGATACGCAGTATTTT	CASSQSTDTQYF	.	.	TRBV11-3	TRBJ2-3
TGCGCCAGCAGAGGACCGGGACATGGGGACTACGAGCAGTACTTC	CASRGPGHGDYEQYF	few	.	TRBV10-2	TRBJ2-7
TGTGCCAGCAGCCCAGGACTAGCGGTAGCCAAAAACATTCAGTACTTC	CASSPGLAVAKNIQYF	.	TRBD2	TRBV7-9	TRBJ2-4
TGTGCCAGCAGCTTAGGAACCAGCAACTATGGCTACACCTTC	CASSLGTSNYGYTF	.	.	TRBV7-2	TRBJ1-2
TGTGCCAGAAGCCTCCGGGGGCTACAAGAGACCCAGTACTTC	CARSLRGLQETQYF	.	.	TRBV5-3	TRBJ2-5
TGTGCCAGCAGTGACTCTTTCCGGACAGGGGACTATGGCTACACCTTC	CASSDSFRTGDYGYTF	.	TRBD1	TRBV6-4	TRBJ1-2
TGTGCCAGTCTCACTCCGGGACAGGGGAACACTGAAGCTTTCTTT	CASLTPGQGNTEAFF	.	TRBD1	TRBV19	TRBJ1-1
TGTGCCAGCAGCATAGGAGACAATGAGCAGTTCTTC	CASSIGDNEQFF	.	.	TRBV7-6	TRBJ2-1
TGTGCCAGCAGCTTGGGTCTAGCGATAGAGACCCAGTACTTC	CASSLGLAIETQYF	.	.	TRBV7-2	TRBJ2-5
TGTGCCAGCAGCTTCGCAGGGAACACTGAAGCTTTCTTT	CASSFAGNTEAFF	.	.	TRBV7-3	TRBJ1-1
TGTGCCAGCAGCTTTGGTCAGGACACCGGGGAGCTGTTTTTT	CASSFGQDTGELFF	.	.	TRBV5-4	TRBJ2-2
TGTGCCAGCTCACCACCGGGTTACGGGGGTGGACCCAATGAGCAGTTCTTC	CASSPPGYGGGPNEQFF	.	.	TRBV18	TRBJ2-1
TGCAGCGTTTCGTCACAGGGGGTCTACGAGCAGTACTTC	CSVSSQGVYEQYF	once	TRBD1	TRBV29-1	TRBJ2-7
TGTGCCAGAAGCTTGGTACCGGGATACAATGAGCAGTTCTTC	CARSLVPGYNEQFF	.	.	TRBV5-3	TRBJ2-1
TGTGCCAGCAGTTTATATTTTTTTTCGGACATCACCATTTTTTGGGGCTACACCTTC	CASSLYFFSDITIFWGYTF	once	.	TRBV27	TRBJ1-2
TGTGCCAGCAGCTCGACAGGGGAATCCTACGAGCAGTACTTC	CASSSTGESYEQYF	.	TRBD1	TRBV9	TRBJ2-7
TGTGCCAGCAGATGGACTAGCGGGGCTACAGATACGCAGTATTTT	CASRWTSGATDTQYF	.	TRBD2	TRBV28	TRBJ2-3
TGTGCCAGCAGTGGGGGCGGGAGGCCCCTGTACTTC	CASSGGGRPLYF	.	TRBD2	TRBV2	TRBJ2-7
TGCGCCAGCAGCTTTGAGACACCTCCCTACGAGCAGTACTTC	CASSFETPPYEQYF	.	.	TRBV5-1	TRBJ2-7
TGCGCCAGCGGGGAGAGCGCTGGGTATGGCTACACCTTC	CASGESAGYGYTF	.	.	TRBV5-1	TRBJ1-2
TGTGCCAGCTCACCAAAAATTAGGCCTCCTGACGAGCAGTACTTC	CASSPKIRPPDEQYF	.	.	TRBV18	TRBJ2-7
TGTGCCAGCTTAGGGGACAGGGGGCTGAACGAGCAGTACTTC	CASLGDRGLNEQYF	.	TRBD1	TRBV2	TRBJ2-7
TGTGCCAGCAGCGTAGGAAATCTGAACACTGAAGCTTTCTTT	CASSVGNLNTEAFF	.	.	TRBV9	TRBJ1-1
TGCGCCAGCAGCCAAGATCCGGGGTTGGGGACCGGGGAGCTGTTTTTT	CASSQDPGLGTGELFF	once	.	TRBV4-3	TRBJ2-2
TGTGCCAGCAGCTTAGTGGAGGGGGCAACTAATGAAAAACTGTTTTTT	CASSLVEGATNEKLFF	.	.	TRBV7-9	TRBJ1-4
TGTGCCAGCAGCTCGAGCCACACTGAAGCTTTCTTT	CASSSSHTEAFF	once	.	TRBV7-2	TRBJ1-1
TGCAGCGCCCCCGGAAGAGTGACCCCAGATACGCAGTATTTT	CSAPGRVTPDTQYF	.	.	TRBV29-1	TRBJ2-3
TGTGCCAGCAGTGAAAGGACAGGGCGGCGAGAAAAACTGTTTTTT	CASSERTGRREKLFF	.	TRBD1	TRBV25-1	TRBJ1-4
TGTGCCAGCAGCTCTCCGGGACAGGGCGCTGGGGCCAACGTCCTGACTTTC	CASSSPGQGAGANVLTF	.	TRBD1	TRBV5-4	TRBJ2-6
TGTGCCAGCAGTATTGGACTAGCGGAGGGGGAGGACCAGTACTTC	CASSIGLAEGEDQYF	.	TRBD2	TRBV27	TRBJ2-5
TGTGCCAGCAGTTACGGGACCAACAATGAGCAGTTCTTC	CASSYGTNNEQFF	.	.	TRBV7-3	TRBJ2-1
TGTGCCAGCAGTCGTGAGGCTTCCGATGAGCAGTTCTTC	CASSREASDEQFF	.	.	TRBV27	TRBJ2-1
TGTGCCAGCAGACGGGACAACGCGGTGTCAGAGGGCTACACCTTC	CASRRDNAVSEGYTF	.	.	TRBV6-5	TRBJ1-2
TGTGCCAGCAGTCCCTTGGGGGTCAACAACAATGAGCAGTTCTTC	CASSPLGVNNNEQFF	.	.	TRBV28	TRBJ2-1
TGCGCCAGCCACCCGGGACAGTCACCTGAAGCTTTCTTT	CASHPGQSPEAFF	.	TRBD1	TRBV10-2	TRBJ1-1
TGTGCCAGCAGTTCTGCCCGGTTCACAGATACGCAGTATTTT	CASSSARFTDTQYF	.	.	TRBV28	TRBJ2-3